This section outlines one TCR beta chain sequence together with its context. Assay: immunoSEQ multiplex PCR; the TCRdb copy retains only in-frame clones and omits some. The sample includes 400,000 to 450,000 clones, 80% to 95% of them seen just once. Germline V gene data show CDR1 as MNHEY and CDR2 as SVGAGI. CDR3 length: 14 amino acids. The V gene end was trimmed by 4 bases and the J gene end by 3 bases; junction bases not matched to a gene: 5. The data are from a study of control samples from healthy donors and cancer patients. The chain is built from TRBV6-5 and TRBJ1-2; 7 bases fit TRBD1. This clonotype was obtained from a man aged 35-49 years with head and neck cancer. Sequencing input: PBMCs. The CDR3 sequence: CASSSGQRHYGYTF. CDR3 sequence (DNA): TGTGCCAGCAGTTCGGGACAGCGGCACTATGGCTACACCTTC.